The present TCR beta chain was sequenced within a study of circulating and synovial CD4+ cells in juvenile arthritis. Study-level results: Some such blood samples were as oligoclonal as synovium.

Sequenced samples came from active juvenile idiopathic arthritis patients. A remark on this clone: No antigen is known for it. A read error may produce the germline difference seen at one junction end.

This CDR3 is 12 amino acids long. The V gene's germline CDR1 is MDHEN and CDR2 SYDVKM. TCRdb's copy holds only in-frame clones and misses some; the assay was immunoSEQ multiplex PCR. The repertoire holds tens of thousands of clones, with nearly 97% as singletons. Sequenced input: CD4+ T cells from blood. The V and J genes are TRBV28 and TRBJ2-4; 7 bases are shared with TRBD1. This TCR derives from a human donor with juvenile idiopathic arthritis. The CDR3 nucleotides read TGCGGGTCGAGGGGGCTCGGGGACATTCAGTACTTC. Translation gives CGSRGLGDIQYF.